This passage covers 29 T cell receptor beta chains from one sample sequenced in a study of beta chain features in type 1 diabetes. Expressed TCRB transcripts got sequenced, as all isolated RNA was reverse transcribed. TCRdb's table, derived via immunoSEQ multiplex PCR, lists solely in-frame clones and lacks some. The sample lists 120,000 to 150,000 clones, 10% to 15% occurring once. Their antigens remain unidentified. Findings and caveats of the study: Moderately but significantly shorter TCRB CDR3s were found in Type 1 diabetes patients in all four CD4+ subsets.

Sequencing was done on a sample of central memory CD4+ T cells from blood. These receptors came from a man between 18 and 29 years old with type 1 diabetes.

This clone was seen only a few times. The V gene is TRBV29-1, the J gene TRBJ2-5; the match to TRBD1 covers 8 bases. This CDR3 comprises 13 residues. The V segment lost 3 bases and the J segment 5 bases; nucleotides outside the gene matches: 5. Germline loops: CDR1 SQVTM, CDR2 ANQGSEA. The CDR3 DNA reads TGCAGCGTTGATCAGGGGGCTAGGGAGACCCAGTACTTC. Its protein is CSVDQGARETQYF.

This clone was seen a few times. The chain recombines TRBV5-6 with TRBJ2-1; D remains ambiguous. Trimming cost V 6 bases and J 4 bases, with 14 bases left between them. The length of the CDR3 is 14 residues. The germline V gene has CDR1 SGHDT and CDR2 YYEEEE. CDR3 sequence: CASNFGSYYNEQFF. In nucleotides, the CDR3 is TGTGCCAGCAACTTTGGTAGCTATTACAATGAGCAGTTCTTC.

The chain links TRBV9 to TRBJ2-3, with D possibly matching TRBD2 (7 bases). CDR1 is SGDLS, CDR2 YYNGEE, per germline. V lost 4 bases, J lost 4 bases, and 28 bases lay in between. The CDR3 totals 19 residues. CDR3 sequence reads: CASSRTDGGREVLADTQYF. The CDR3 DNA reads as TGTGCCAGCAGCCGAACGGACGGGGGGCGGGAAGTTCTCGCAGATACGCAGTATTTT.

V usage is TRBV30 and J usage is TRBJ1-2; 9 bases line up with TRBD1. V dropped 3 bases and J dropped 4; count of bases not matched to a gene: 3. The CDR3 is made up of 13 amino acids. The germline CDR1 and CDR2 sequences are GTSNPN and SVGIG (reference sequence). Here the CDR3 reads CAWRDRGLYGYTF. As DNA, the CDR3 is TGTGCCTGGAGGGACAGGGGTCTCTATGGCTACACCTTC.

To note about this clone: This CDR3 is also generated by other DNA sequences in the sample. V and J are TRBV7-2 and TRBJ2-2; TRBD1 matches 9 bases. CDR1 SGHTA and CDR2 FQGNSA come from the germline V gene. The ends lost 4 bases at V and 3 bases at J; junction bases unmatched: 3. The CDR3 covers 15 residues. The CDR3 loop is CASSSGQGYTGELFF. DNA of the CDR3: TGTGCCAGCAGCTCGGGACAGGGATACACCGGGGAGCTGTTTTTT.

This clone was found many times. The rearrangement uses TRBV19 and TRBJ2-7; 9 bases line up with TRBD1. J was trimmed by 1 base and V by 5 bases; bases with no gene match: 3. CDR1 is LNHDA and CDR2 is SQIVND in the germline V gene (reference sequence). The length of the CDR3 is 14 residues. For the CDR3, the DNA is TGTGCCAGTAGTCTGGGACAGGGATCCTACGAGCAGTACTTC. Translating it yields CASSLGQGSYEQYF.

This clone was seen a handful of times. This chain connects TRBV21-1 to TRBJ2-1; TRBD1, as called in the table, went unchecked against the DNA. TRBV21-1 is designated a pseudogene. The CDR3 spans 17 residues. As DNA, the CDR3 is TGTGCCAGCAGCAGGGACAGGGGTCCTCGGTCCTACAATGAGCAGTTCTTC. As protein: CASSRDRGPRSYNEQFF.

This rearrangement joins TRBV9 to TRBJ2-1; D call uncertain. Germline CDR1 reads SGDLS; CDR2 reads YYNGEE. CDR3 length equals 15 residues. V lost 0 bases and J lost 5, with 12 bases in between. This CDR3 is CASSVVSSTDNEQFF. CDR3 bases: TGTGCCAGCAGCGTAGTTTCTAGTACGGACAATGAGCAGTTCTTC.

This clone showed up just a few times. V gene TRBV30 combines with J gene TRBJ2-2, with TRBD1 as a possible D gene (5 bases). CDR1 is GTSNPN and CDR2 is SVGIG in the germline V gene (reference sequence). V shed 5 bases and J shed 0 bases, with 7 bases lying between them. The CDR3 is made up of 13 amino acids. In nucleotides, the CDR3 is TGTGCCTGGGACAGTTCGAACACCGGGGAGCTGTTTTTT. Translated, it gives CAWDSSNTGELFF. The entire variable domain, with the rest obtained from reference TRBV30 and TRBJ2-2, is as follows: SQTIHQWPATLVQPVGSPLSLECTVEGTSNPNLYWYRQAAGRGLQLLFYSVGIGQISSEVPQNLSASRPQDRQFILSSKKLLLSDSGFYLCAWDSSNTGELFFGEGSRLTVL.

This clone was seen many times. The rearrangement links TRBV4-1 to TRBJ1-6; unclear D gene. The CDR3 covers 15 residues. Trimming took 0 bases from V and 7 from J, leaving 10 bases between them. Germline assignment: CDR1 MGHRA and CDR2 YSYEKL. The CDR3: CASSQERGGNSPLHF. In DNA, the CDR3 is TGCGCCAGCAGCCAAGAACGGGGAGGGAATTCACCCCTCCACTTT.

This clone has a handful of counts. Mismatch with germline at one junction end may stem from a read error. The rearrangement uses TRBV10-3 and TRBJ2-2; D is unresolved. The CDR3 contains 12 residues. Germline assignment: CDR1 ENHRY and CDR2 SYGVKD. CDR3 DNA sequence: TGTGCCAGCAGTTACGTGTCCGGGGAGCTGTTTTTT. Translation gives CASSYVSGELFF.

The CDR3 DNA reads as TGTGCCAGCAGCGCCTCGGGACATAAGGACACTGAAGCTTTCTTT. It specifies CASSASGHKDTEAFF. The chain couples TRBV9 to TRBJ1-1; D might be TRBD1 (6 bases). Looked up from germline, CDR1 is SGDLS and CDR2 is YYNGEE. This CDR3 is 15 amino acids long. The V gene lost 3 bases and the J gene lost 3 bases, with 15 bases spanning the gap.

The chain combines TRBV10-3 with TRBJ1-2; 7 bases agree with TRBD1. Germline CDR1 ENHRY, CDR2 SYGVKD. This CDR3 has 14 residues. The ends lost 7 bases at V and 4 bases at J; junction bases unmatched: 9. The CDR3 nucleotides are TGTGCCATCACTCCTAGACAGGGTGTCTATGGCTACACCTTC. Amino acid sequence: CAITPRQGVYGYTF.

V usage is TRBV30 and J usage is TRBJ2-5, with a weak D call TRBD1 (6 bases). This CDR3 is built from 15 residues. Per germline, CDR1 GTSNPN and CDR2 SVGIG (reference sequence). The V end lost 0 bases, the J end lost 1 base, and 12 bases lay between the germline ends. CDR3: CAWSVLGASQETQYF. CDR3 bases: TGTGCCTGGAGTGTGTTGGGGGCGAGCCAAGAGACCCAGTACTTC.

The chain links TRBV14 to TRBJ2-1; D possibly corresponds to TRBD1 (6 bases). Germline lookup yields CDR1 SGHDN and CDR2 FVKESK. This CDR3 contains 13 residues. CDR3 region: CASANRAINEQFF. The CDR3 nucleotides are TGTGCGTCGGCCAACAGGGCTATCAATGAGCAGTTCTTC.

This clone came up a few times. V usage is TRBV7-9 and J usage is TRBJ1-2; the D gene is possibly TRBD1 (5 bases). The CDR3 is made up of 14 amino acids. Between the trimmed V and J ends, which lost 2 bases and 1 base, there was a span of 8 bases. The germline CDR1 and CDR2 sequences are SEHNR and FQNEAQ (reference sequence). In DNA form, the CDR3 reads TGTGCCAGCAGCTTACAGGGTATTAACTATGGCTACACCTTC. Translating it yields CASSLQGINYGYTF.

This rearrangement joins TRBV6-5 to TRBJ2-3, with 9 positions matching TRBD1. Trimming took 6 bases from V and 3 from J; bases not matched to a gene: 7. The CDR3 sequence is 15 residues long. The V gene's germline CDR1 is MNHEY and CDR2 SVGAGI. The CDR3 nucleotides are TGTGCCAGCAGCCCGGCCGGACAGGGGACAGATACGCAGTATTTT. This codes for CASSPAGQGTDTQYF.

V usage is TRBV6-4 and J usage is TRBJ2-1; D ambiguous. The CDR3 is 12 amino acids. Germline V CDR1 and CDR2: MRHNA, SNTAGT. Trimming took 10 bases from V and 6 from J, leaving 13 bases between them. The CDR3 reads CATIRPLNEQFF. In DNA, the CDR3 is TGTGCCACTATAAGGCCCCTCAATGAGCAGTTCTTC.

This clone was found once. In the same sample, other DNA sequences code for this CDR3. The V call is TRBV5-1, the J call TRBJ2-3, with 10 bases lining up with TRBD1. V shed 4 bases, J shed 0 bases, and the junction held 2 bases outside the gene matches. Germline V gives CDR1 SGHRS, CDR2 YFSETQ. This CDR3 has 15 residues. CDR3 DNA sequence: TGCGCCAGCAGCCGGGACAGGGGCAGCACAGATACGCAGTATTTT. Translation gives CASSRDRGSTDTQYF.

The V and J genes are TRBV6-6 and TRBJ2-7; TRBD1 matches 8 bases. The CDR3 consists of 15 residues. V trimming: 2 bases; J trimming: 5 bases; junction bases outside the gene matches: 8. Germline V gene data show CDR1 as MNHNY and CDR2 as SVGAGI (reference sequence). The CDR3 DNA is TGTGCCAGCAGTTACCCCCGCGGGACAGGAGACGAGCAGTACTTC. Protein product: CASSYPRGTGDEQYF.

The CDR3 loop reads CASSLRTDTQYF. The CDR3 DNA follows: TGTGCCAGCAGCTTGCGCACAGATACGCAGTATTTT. The V and J genes are TRBV5-4 and TRBJ2-3; D unresolved. The length of the CDR3 is 12 residues. The ends were cut back, 1 base at V and 1 base at J, with 1 base in the middle. Germline CDR1 SGHNT, CDR2 YYREEE (reference sequence).

This clone was counted a few times. The chain employs TRBV11-2 and TRBJ1-5; tentative D call: TRBD1 (5 bases). Trimming pared 5 bases from V and 7 bases from J, leaving 15 bases between. CDR1 SGHAT and CDR2 FQNNGV come from the germline V gene. The CDR3 has 14 residues. This chain's CDR3 is CASSATASGQPQHF. In DNA, the CDR3 is TGTGCCAGCAGCGCGACAGCCAGCGGGCAGCCCCAGCATTTT.

This clone was seen a few times. The chain uses TRBV29-1 and TRBJ1-2; a weak D match, TRBD1 (6 bases). The CDR3 loop spans 14 amino acids. Trimming removed 0 bases at V and 4 bases at J, with 12 bases between. Looked up from germline, CDR1 is SQVTM and CDR2 is ANQGSEA. Here the CDR3 DNA reads TGCAGCGTTGAAGATCTAGGGGGGTCCTATGGCTACACCTTC. Amino acid sequence: CSVEDLGGSYGYTF.

This clone has just a few counts. Here the CDR3 DNA reads TGTGCCAGCAGTTACTCTACACAGGGGGATTCACCCCTCCACTTT. Amino acids: CASSYSTQGDSPLHF. The chain is built from TRBV6-5 and TRBJ1-6; 8 nucleotides agree with TRBD1. Unmatched junction bases numbered 3, after V lost 0 bases and J lost 8 bases. Looked up from germline, CDR1 is MNHEY and CDR2 is SVGAGI. The CDR3 totals 15 residues.

The chain is built from TRBV27 and TRBJ2-2; D not certain. The CDR3 consists of 14 residues. The germline V and J ends were trimmed by 7 bases and 1 base, with 10 bases remaining between them. Germline V gene data show CDR1 as MNHEY and CDR2 as SMNVEV (reference sequence). This CDR3 is CASKKAGNTGELFF. DNA for the CDR3: TGTGCCAGCAAGAAGGCAGGGAACACCGGGGAGCTGTTTTTT.

This CDR3 is CASSLDVPGGNYGYTF. CDR3 nucleotides: TGTGCCAGCAGCTTAGATGTCCCGGGAGGGAACTATGGCTACACCTTC. The chain is built from TRBV7-9 and TRBJ1-2; D remains unclear. Trimming removed 1 base from V and 2 bases from J, with 14 bases in between. The CDR3 sequence is 16 residues long. Germline-derived CDR1 and CDR2 are SEHNR and FQNEAQ (reference sequence).

CDR3 sequence reads: CASSQILDRSGSPAFF. The CDR3 DNA reads as TGCGCCAGCAGCCAGATATTAGACAGGTCTGGGTCTCCGGCTTTCTTT. The chain has TRBV4-1 and TRBJ1-1; D is possibly TRBD1 (6 bases). The germline V gene has CDR1 MGHRA and CDR2 YSYEKL. Trimming removed 3 bases at V and 11 bases at J, with 25 bases between. This CDR3 has 16 residues.

This clone has a handful of counts. This sequence joins TRBV4-2 and TRBJ2-3; maybe TRBD2 (5 bases). CDR3 length: 16 amino acids. Germline assignment: CDR1 LGHNA and CDR2 YNFKEQ. V was shortened by 1 base and J by 0 bases, with 11 bases between the two germline ends. Written as DNA, the CDR3 is TGTGCCAGCAGCCAAGGCGGACTTCCTAGCACAGATACGCAGTATTTT. Translated: CASSQGGLPSTDTQYF.

This chain uses TRBV30 with TRBJ2-5; 8 nucleotides align to TRBD2. From germline, CDR1 is GTSNPN and CDR2 SVGIG (reference sequence). CDR3 length equals 16 residues. The V segment lost 1 base and the J segment 1 base; nucleotides outside the gene matches: 8. The CDR3 DNA reads as TGTGCCTGGAGTGCGGGAGGGGCCTCTCTCCAAGAGACCCAGTACTTC. It specifies CAWSAGGASLQETQYF.